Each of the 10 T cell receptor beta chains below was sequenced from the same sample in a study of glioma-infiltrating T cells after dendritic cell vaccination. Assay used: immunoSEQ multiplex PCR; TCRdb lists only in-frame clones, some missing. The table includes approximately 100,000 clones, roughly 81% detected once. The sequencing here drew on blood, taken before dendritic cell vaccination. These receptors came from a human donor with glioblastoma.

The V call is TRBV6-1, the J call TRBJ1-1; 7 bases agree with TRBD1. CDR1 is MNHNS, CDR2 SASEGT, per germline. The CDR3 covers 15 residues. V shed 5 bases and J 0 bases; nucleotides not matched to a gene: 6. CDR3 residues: CASSSRQGLNTEAFF. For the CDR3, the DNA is TGTGCCAGCAGTTCTCGACAGGGATTGAACACTGAAGCTTTCTTT.

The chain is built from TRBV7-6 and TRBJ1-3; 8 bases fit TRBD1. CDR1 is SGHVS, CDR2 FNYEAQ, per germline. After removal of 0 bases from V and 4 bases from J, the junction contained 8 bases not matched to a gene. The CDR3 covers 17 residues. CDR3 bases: TGTGCCAGCAGCTTAGCCGGACCCCGGGACAGGGGAAACACCATATATTTT. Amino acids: CASSLAGPRDRGNTIYF.

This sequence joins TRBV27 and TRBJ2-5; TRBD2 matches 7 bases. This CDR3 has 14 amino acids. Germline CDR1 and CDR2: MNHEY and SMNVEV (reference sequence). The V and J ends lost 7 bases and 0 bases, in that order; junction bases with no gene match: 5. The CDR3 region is CASNPAGYQETQYF. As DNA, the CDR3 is TGTGCCAGCAACCCAGCGGGGTACCAAGAGACCCAGTACTTC.

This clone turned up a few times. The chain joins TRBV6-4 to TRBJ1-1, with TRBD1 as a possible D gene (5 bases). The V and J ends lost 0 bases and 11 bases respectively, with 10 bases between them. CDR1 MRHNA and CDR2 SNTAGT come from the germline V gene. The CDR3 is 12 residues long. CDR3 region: CASSDSTGDAFF. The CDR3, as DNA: TGTGCCAGCAGTGACTCGACGGGGGACGCTTTCTTT.

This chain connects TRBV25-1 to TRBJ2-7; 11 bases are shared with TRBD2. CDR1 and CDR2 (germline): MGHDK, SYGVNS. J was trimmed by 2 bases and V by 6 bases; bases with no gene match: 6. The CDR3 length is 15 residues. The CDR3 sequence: CASSVTSGNPYEQYF. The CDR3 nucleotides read TGTGCCAGCAGCGTGACTAGCGGGAACCCCTACGAGCAGTACTTC.

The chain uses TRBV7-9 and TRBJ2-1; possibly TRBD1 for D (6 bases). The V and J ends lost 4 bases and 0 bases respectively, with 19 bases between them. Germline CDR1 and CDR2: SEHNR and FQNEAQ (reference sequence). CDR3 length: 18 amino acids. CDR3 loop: CASSSHEGRGSSYNEQFF. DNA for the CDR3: TGTGCCAGCAGCTCCCACGAGGGCAGGGGAAGCTCCTACAATGAGCAGTTCTTC.

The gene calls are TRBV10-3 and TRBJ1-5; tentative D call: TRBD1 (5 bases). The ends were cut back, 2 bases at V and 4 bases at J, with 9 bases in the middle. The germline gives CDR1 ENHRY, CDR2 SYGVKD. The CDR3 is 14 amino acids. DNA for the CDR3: TGTGCCATCAGTGAGGGGGCTGAAAATCAGCCCCAGCATTTT. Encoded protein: CAISEGAENQPQHF.

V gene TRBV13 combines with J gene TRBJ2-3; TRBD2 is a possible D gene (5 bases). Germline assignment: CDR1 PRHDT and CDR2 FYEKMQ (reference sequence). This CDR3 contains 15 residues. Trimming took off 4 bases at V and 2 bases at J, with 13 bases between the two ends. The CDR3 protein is CASSSRRLPTDTQYF. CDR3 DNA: TGTGCCAGCAGCTCCCGCCGACTACCCACAGATACGCAGTATTTT.

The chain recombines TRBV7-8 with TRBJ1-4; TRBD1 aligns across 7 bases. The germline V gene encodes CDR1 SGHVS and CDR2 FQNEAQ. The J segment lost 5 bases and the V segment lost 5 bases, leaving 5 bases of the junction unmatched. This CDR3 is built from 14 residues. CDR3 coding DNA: TGTGCCAGCAGCCCCACAGGGGTGAATGAAAAACTGTTTTTT. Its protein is CASSPTGVNEKLFF.

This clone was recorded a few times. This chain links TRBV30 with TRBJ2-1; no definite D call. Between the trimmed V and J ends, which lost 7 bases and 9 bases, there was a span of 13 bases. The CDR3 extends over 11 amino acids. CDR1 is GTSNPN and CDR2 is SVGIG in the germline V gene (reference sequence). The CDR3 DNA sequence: TGTGCCTCTCAATTTCTGGCTGAGCAGTTCTTC. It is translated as CASQFLAEQFF. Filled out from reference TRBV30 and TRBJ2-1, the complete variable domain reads SQTIHQWPATLVQPVGSPLSLECTVEGTSNPNLYWYRQAAGRGLQLLFYSVGIGQISSEVPQNLSASRPQDRQFILSSKKLLLSDSGFYLCASQFLAEQFFGPGTRLTVL.